This paragraph reports one T cell receptor (beta chain). At the DNA level, this CDR3 is encoded by other sequences in the same sample as well. Assignment of participants to cohorts was predicated upon participant-reported clinical history. The data were obtained in a study of blood T cell repertoires in COVID-19. Study-level information: PBMCs, B-cell-depleted T cells, or T cells provided the cDNA or gDNA that made up the material.

In the study's own analysis: Estimates of nucleated cell counts were drawn from the amplification of reference gene primers. The repertoire was sequenced with immunoSEQ multiplex PCR; TCRdb's copy has only in-frame clones and lacks some. That table furnishes V, J and clone size, whereas the DNA furnished D and trimming. The table includes a few hundred thousand clones, 82% detected once. V dropped 2 bases and J dropped 0 bases, with 7 bases sitting between them. The length of the CDR3 is 14 residues. Germline CDR1 and CDR2: KGHSH and LQKENI. The gene calls are TRBV18 and TRBJ1-1; no clear D. The clonotype originates from a woman aged 60-70 years who had recovered from COVID-19. Sample: PBMCs or T cells enriched from blood (not recorded which). CDR3: CASSPGGMNTEAFF. The CDR3 DNA reads as TGTGCCAGCTCACCAGGAGGTATGAACACTGAAGCTTTCTTT.